Listed below are T cell receptor beta chains from one sample, sequenced in a study of T cell responses to AZD1222 COVID-19 vaccine. Only in-frame clones appear in the TCRdb table, and some are missing; sequencing was by immunoSEQ multiplex PCR. Counted here are fewer than 120,000 clones, roughly 87% occurring once; the ten biggest clones make up 3.2%. The starting material was peripheral blood, obtained on day 0 of AZD1222 vaccination. These receptors all come from an adult in good health. Each CDR3 is given with its conserved first and last residue. D genes are given only for firm matches. Rows may omit the clone size; those that give it use once, few, many or a size class.

clone size	D gene	J gene	V gene	CDR3 protein	CDR3 DNA
-	-	TRBJ1-4	TRBV14	CASSQDLGSEEKLFF	TGTGCCAGCAGCCAAGATTTGGGAAGTGAGGAAAAACTGTTTTTT
-	-	TRBJ1-5	TRBV7-2	CASSQGLLNQPQHF	TGTGCCAGCAGCCAAGGACTACTCAATCAGCCCCAGCATTTT
-	TRBD1	TRBJ1-1	TRBV6-4	CASSEAGQGHTEAFF	TGTGCCAGCAGTGAGGCGGGACAGGGGCACACTGAAGCTTTCTTT
few	-	TRBJ1-2	TRBV5-5	CASTISPGPNYGYTF	TGTGCCAGCACCATTTCCCCGGGCCCCAACTATGGCTACACCTTC
-	TRBD1	TRBJ1-4	TRBV5-1	CASSPNKDRNNEKLFF	TGCGCCAGCAGCCCGAACAAGGACAGGAATAATGAAAAACTGTTTTTT
-	TRBD2	TRBJ2-5	TRBV11-2	CASSLSGSQETQYF	TGTGCCAGCAGCCTTAGCGGGAGCCAAGAGACCCAGTACTTC
-	TRBD1	TRBJ2-3	TRBV9	CASSVGRTGGITDTQYF	TGTGCCAGCAGCGTAGGAAGGACAGGGGGTATCACAGATACGCAGTATTTT
-	-	TRBJ2-4	TRBV6-5	CASKRDGAKNIQYF	TGTGCCAGCAAAAGGGACGGAGCCAAAAACATTCAGTACTTC
-	-	TRBJ2-1	TRBV28	CASSSLLPWDEQFF	TGTGCCAGCAGCTCCCTACTGCCATGGGATGAGCAGTTCTTC
-	-	TRBJ2-7	TRBV3-1/TRBV3-2	CASSPARGSVEQYF	TGTGCCAGCAGCCCTGCACGGGGGTCTGTCGAGCAGTACTTC
-	TRBD1	TRBJ1-1	TRBV6-5	CASSYSQQGAVLRAFF	TGTGCCAGCAGTTACTCCCAACAGGGGGCCGTACTGAGAGCTTTCTTT
-	-	TRBJ1-3	TRBV28	CASRSLNTIYF	TGTGCCAGCCGTTCCTTAAACACCATATATTTT
-	TRBD1	TRBJ2-7	TRBV6-5	CASSQQGSQYF	TGTGCCAGCAGTCAACAGGGGAGTCAGTACTTC
-	TRBD1	TRBJ2-2	TRBV24-1	CATSGDLNRGLDVGELFF	TGTGCCACCAGTGGGGACTTAAACAGGGGGCTTGATGTGGGGGAGCTGTTTTTT
-	TRBD1	TRBJ1-5	TRBV7-2	CASSPRDREPQHF	TGTGCCAGCAGCCCCAGGGACAGGGAGCCCCAGCATTTT
-	-	TRBJ1-5	TRBV20-1	CSASIGYSNQPQHF	TGCAGTGCTAGTATAGGTTATAGCAATCAGCCCCAGCATTTT
-	-	TRBJ1-2	TRBV6-5	CASSYSEDLGYTF	TGTGCCAGCAGTTACTCGGAGGACCTGGGCTACACCTTC
-	-	TRBJ1-1	TRBV6-1	CASSEAENTEAFF	TGTGCCAGCAGTGAAGCAGAGAACACTGAAGCTTTCTTT
-	TRBD1	TRBJ2-3	TRBV28	CASSPPGQGEDTQYF	TGTGCCAGCAGTCCCCCGGGACAGGGGGAGGATACGCAGTATTTT
-	TRBD2	TRBJ2-1	TRBV3-1/TRBV3-2	CASSRLAGGLGEQFF	TGTGCCAGCAGTCGACTAGCGGGAGGATTAGGTGAGCAGTTCTTC
-	-	TRBJ1-2	TRBV7-6	CASSSDGQALGGYTF	TGTGCCAGCAGCTCCGACGGGCAGGCCCTTGGTGGCTACACCTTC
-	-	TRBJ1-3	TRBV5-1	CASSLAGYGNTIYF	TGCGCCAGCAGCTTGGCCGGGTACGGAAACACCATATATTTT
-	-	TRBJ2-3	TRBV7-3	CASSLANSDTQYF	TGTGCCAGCAGCTTAGCCAATTCAGATACGCAGTATTTT
-	TRBD1	TRBJ2-7	TRBV18	CASSPGQRVYEQYF	TGTGCCAGCTCACCGGGACAGAGGGTTTACGAGCAGTACTTC
once	-	TRBJ1-1	TRBV7-8	CASSFGAPVSTEAFF	TGTGCCAGCAGCTTCGGGGCTCCGGTTAGCACTGAAGCTTTCTTT
-	TRBD2	TRBJ2-7	TRBV18	CASSPLGSGRTLHAYEQYF	TGTGCCAGCTCACCCCTAGGGAGCGGGAGGACCCTCCATGCCTACGAGCAGTACTTC
-	TRBD2	TRBJ2-3	TRBV28	CASSRAGGNTDTQYF	TGTGCCAGCAGCCGGGCGGGGGGAAACACAGATACGCAGTATTTT
-	TRBD1	TRBJ1-5	TRBV19	CASRSGQGAIRNQPQHF	TGTGCCAGCCGATCGGGACAGGGGGCTATACGCAATCAGCCCCAGCATTTT
-	TRBD2	TRBJ2-7	TRBV6-5	CASSSRTSGDEQYF	TGTGCCAGCAGTTCCCGGACTAGCGGAGACGAGCAGTACTTC
-	-	TRBJ1-1	TRBV5-1	CASSLYRENTEAFF	TGCGCCAGCAGCTTGTACAGGGAGAACACTGAAGCTTTCTTT
-	-	TRBJ1-1	TRBV7-9	CASSLDRSTEAFF	TGTGCCAGCAGTCTCGACAGGTCCACTGAAGCTTTCTTT
-	TRBD2	TRBJ2-7	TRBV10-2	CASSLAGAYEQYF	TGCGCCAGCAGTCTAGCGGGGGCCTACGAGCAGTACTTC
-	-	TRBJ1-3	TRBV2	CASSRDPGSGNTIYF	TGTGCCAGCAGCCGGGACCCTGGGTCCGGAAACACCATATATTTT
-	-	TRBJ1-2	TRBV6-5	CASSSILDRNYGYTF	TGTGCCAGCAGTTCCATCCTGGACAGAAACTATGGCTACACCTTC
-	-	TRBJ2-3	TRBV19	CASSIQSGRGLTDTQYF	TGTGCCAGTAGTATACAGTCAGGGCGGGGTCTCACAGATACGCAGTATTTT
once	TRBD2	TRBJ2-1	TRBV12-3/TRBV12-4	CASRAGGIEQFF	TGTGCCAGCAGAGCGGGAGGCATTGAGCAGTTCTTC
-	TRBD2	TRBJ2-5	TRBV5-1	CASSGTSGGPETQYF	TGCGCCAGCAGCGGGACTAGCGGGGGCCCCGAGACCCAGTACTTC
-	TRBD1	TRBJ2-2	TRBV6-5	CASNSRGRTTGELFF	TGTGCCAGCAATAGTAGGGGGCGCACCACCGGGGAGCTGTTTTTT
few	-	TRBJ2-7	TRBV6-5	CATRDYDEQYF	TGTGCCACACGGGATTACGACGAGCAGTACTTC
-	-	TRBJ1-5	TRBV4-2	CASSLDGLPNQPQHF	TGTGCCAGCAGCCTCGACGGACTGCCAAATCAGCCCCAGCATTTT
-	-	TRBJ2-1	TRBV9	CASSTPAGNNEQFF	TGTGCCAGCAGCACCCCGGCGGGCAACAATGAGCAGTTCTTC
-	-	TRBJ1-1	TRBV19	CASSPRGDTEAFF	TGTGCCAGTAGCCCCCGTGGCGACACTGAAGCTTTCTTT
-	-	TRBJ1-3	TRBV3-1/TRBV3-2	CASSLDSSGNTIYF	TGTGCCAGCAGCCTGGACAGCTCTGGAAACACCATATATTTT
-	-	TRBJ2-7	TRBV14	CASSPLTGPTYEQYF	TGTGCCAGCAGCCCTCTTACAGGGCCTACCTACGAGCAGTACTTC
-	-	TRBJ1-3	TRBV4-3	CASSQDSLGNTIYF	TGCGCCAGCAGCCAAGATTCCCTTGGAAACACCATATATTTT
-	TRBD1	TRBJ1-2	TRBV4-2	CASSQEGTGVVYGYTF	TGTGCCAGCAGCCAAGAGGGGACAGGAGTAGTCTATGGCTACACCTTC
-	TRBD1	TRBJ2-5	TRBV5-6	CASSLEGQGVGKETQYF	TGTGCCAGCAGCTTGGAAGGTCAGGGGGTCGGAAAAGAGACCCAGTACTTC